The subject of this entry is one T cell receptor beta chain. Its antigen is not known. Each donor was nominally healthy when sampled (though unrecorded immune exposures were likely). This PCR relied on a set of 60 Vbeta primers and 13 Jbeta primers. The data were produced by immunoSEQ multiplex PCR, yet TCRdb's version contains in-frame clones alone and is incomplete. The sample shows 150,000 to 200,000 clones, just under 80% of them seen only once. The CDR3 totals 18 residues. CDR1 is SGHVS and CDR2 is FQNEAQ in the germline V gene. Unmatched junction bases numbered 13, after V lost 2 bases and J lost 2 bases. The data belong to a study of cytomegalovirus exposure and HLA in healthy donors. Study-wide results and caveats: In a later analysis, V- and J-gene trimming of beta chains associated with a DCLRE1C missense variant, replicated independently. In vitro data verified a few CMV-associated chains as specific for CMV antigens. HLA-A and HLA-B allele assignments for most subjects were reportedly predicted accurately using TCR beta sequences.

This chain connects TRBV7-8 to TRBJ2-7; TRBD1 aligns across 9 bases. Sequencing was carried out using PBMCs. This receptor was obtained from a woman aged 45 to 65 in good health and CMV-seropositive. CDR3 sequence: CASSLPSTGGVLPYEQYF. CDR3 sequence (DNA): TGTGCCAGCAGCTTACCGTCTACAGGGGGCGTTTTACCCTACGAGCAGTACTTC.